The 8 T cell receptor beta chains below were found in one sample sequenced in a study of OX40 agonist ivuxolimab in advanced cancers. Sequencing was performed with immunoSEQ multiplex PCR; in TCRdb, only in-frame clones are kept and a portion is missing. The sample lists about 76,000 clones; around 85% were seen once. The specimen was CD4+ or CD8+ T cells sorted from blood, collected in a trial of the OX40 agonist ivuxolimab. The source of these receptors is an adult with an advanced solid tumor such as melanoma, head and neck, liver or kidney cancer.

This clone was seen only a few times. The chain carries TRBV7-2 and TRBJ2-3; D gene ambiguous. Looked up from germline, CDR1 is SGHTA and CDR2 is FQGNSA. The CDR3 consists of 14 residues. V was pared by 6 bases and J by 0 bases, with 10 bases between. CDR3 nucleotides: TGTGCCAGCAGTTTAACGTCCAGCACAGATACGCAGTATTTT. Protein product: CASSLTSSTDTQYF. Full variable domain (missing parts from reference TRBV7-2 and TRBJ2-3): GAGVSQSPSNKVTEKGKDVELRCDPISGHTALYWYRQSLGQGLEFLIYFQGNSAPDKSGLPSDRFSAERTGGSVSTLTIQRTQQEDSAVYLCASSLTSSTDTQYFGPGTRLTVL.

The V gene is TRBV6-5, the J gene TRBJ1-5, with 10 bases that match TRBD1. After removal of 6 bases from V and 5 bases from J, the junction contained 4 bases not matched to a gene. The CDR3 consists of 14 residues. Germline CDR1 MNHEY, CDR2 SVGAGI. CDR3 sequence reads: CASSRDRGYQPQHF. In nucleotides, the CDR3 is TGTGCCAGCAGCCGGGACAGGGGTTATCAGCCCCAGCATTTT.

CDR3 residues: CASSVGSPGGTQYF. The CDR3 DNA is TGTGCCAGCAGCGTGGGGTCCCCGGGGGGGACCCAGTACTTC. The chain carries TRBV9 and TRBJ2-5; TRBD2 aligns across 7 bases. The CDR3 totals 14 residues. Germline trimming cut 2 bases from V and 7 bases from J; bases unmatched to any gene: 8. Germline V gene sequence: CDR1 SGDLS, CDR2 YYNGEE. The whole variable domain, filled in from reference TRBV9 and TRBJ2-5, reads DSGVTQTPKHLITATGQRVTLRCSPRSGDLSVYWYQQSLDQGLQFLIQYYNGEERAKGNILERFSAQQFPDLHSELNLSSLELGDSALYFCASSVGSPGGTQYFGPGTRLLVL.

The chain employs TRBV4-3 and TRBJ2-3; no firm D call. The CDR3 sequence is 14 residues long. Germline V gene data show CDR1 as LGHNA and CDR2 as YSLEER. The V gene lost 1 base and the J gene lost 3 bases, with 8 bases spanning the gap. Written as DNA, the CDR3 is TGCGCCAGCAGCCAAGGAGCGACTACAGATACGCAGTATTTT. It is translated as CASSQGATTDTQYF.

This clone was seen only a few times. The rearrangement uses TRBV7-9 and TRBJ2-1; 14 bases map to TRBD2. Per germline, CDR1 SEHNR and CDR2 FQNEAQ (reference sequence). The CDR3 has 16 amino acids. The trim removed 5 bases at V and 6 bases at J, leaving 6 bases unmatched. The DNA for the CDR3 is TGTGCCAGCAGCCCGAGGGGGACTAGCGGGAGCAATGAGCAGTTCTTC. Protein sequence: CASSPRGTSGSNEQFF.

The rearrangement joins TRBV7-9 to TRBJ2-3; D possibly corresponds to TRBD2 (5 bases). V gave up 4 bases and J gave up 3 bases, with 11 bases separating them. The germline V gene has CDR1 SEHNR and CDR2 FQNEAQ (reference sequence). The CDR3 totals 14 residues. The CDR3 sequence is CASSSPRGTDTQYF. The DNA of the CDR3 is TGTGCCAGCAGCTCCCCACGGGGAACAGATACGCAGTATTTT.

V is TRBV5-4 and J is TRBJ1-2; 8 bases are shared with TRBD1. The CDR3 has 15 amino acids. Germline CDR1 is SGHNT and CDR2 is YYREEE (reference sequence). Trimming removed 4 bases from V and 8 bases from J; junction bases left unmatched: 13. The CDR3 protein is CASSLSSGQDKGYTF. In DNA form, the CDR3 reads TGTGCCAGCAGCCTGTCCTCGGGACAGGACAAAGGCTACACCTTC.

The CDR3 region has the DNA TGCAGCGCGAGCGGGACAGGGAGTGGGGGGGAGACCCAGTACTTC. Translated, it gives CSASGTGSGGETQYF. The V and J genes are TRBV29-1 and TRBJ2-5; 9 bases agree with TRBD1. The CDR3 runs 15 residues. Germline trimming cut 7 bases from V and 5 bases from J; bases unmatched to any gene: 14. CDR1 is SQVTM and CDR2 is ANQGSEA in the germline V gene.